One sample yielded the 7 T cell receptor beta chains listed below, sequenced in a study of control samples from healthy donors and cancer patients. The method was immunoSEQ multiplex PCR; TCRdb's version includes in-frame clones alone and lacks a portion of them. The sample shows more than 60,000 clones, around 90% of them seen only once. The sequenced sample was PBMCs. These receptors were obtained from a woman between 45 and 65 years old with colorectal cancer.

The table lists this clone with a few counts. The rearrangement joins TRBV7-5 to TRBJ1-5. TRBV7-5 is described as a pseudogene. This CDR3 is built from 14 residues. The CDR3 nucleotides read TGTGTCAGAAGCTCCCGGGATAGCAATCAGCCCCAGCATTTT. This gives the protein CVRSSRDSNQPQHF.

This chain joins TRBV6-5 and TRBJ1-1; 9 bases line up with TRBD1. The CDR3 runs to 13 residues. The germline CDR1 and CDR2 sequences are MNHEY and SVGAGI. The trim removed 6 bases at V and 11 bases at J, leaving 10 bases unmatched. The CDR3 coding sequence is TGTGCCAGCAGCTCTGACAGGGGGAATCAGGCTTTCTTT. This encodes CASSSDRGNQAFF.

The V call is TRBV24-1, the J call TRBJ2-3; 12 nucleotides agree with TRBD1. V trimming: 3 bases; J trimming: 5 bases; junction bases outside the gene matches: 5. Germline CDR1 reads KGHDR; CDR2 reads SFDVKD. The CDR3 totals 16 residues. CDR3 sequence reads: CATSDAGTGGVDTQYF. DNA for the CDR3: TGTGCCACCAGTGATGCCGGGACAGGGGGCGTAGATACGCAGTATTTT.

This chain joins TRBV18 and TRBJ1-4, with 8 bases matching TRBD1. This CDR3 is built from 14 residues. Germline CDR1 reads KGHSH; CDR2 reads LQKENI. Losses at the gene ends were 2 bases for V and 7 bases for J; bases not matched to a gene: 3. The CDR3 loop is CASSPSTGGEKLFF. For the CDR3, the DNA is TGTGCCAGCTCACCAAGCACAGGGGGTGAAAAACTGTTTTTT. The full variable domain, with the rest looked up from reference TRBV18 and TRBJ1-4, is NAGVMQNPRHLVRRRGQEARLRCSPMKGHSHVYWYRQLPEEGLKFMVYLQKENIIDESGMPKERFSAEFPKEGPSILRIQQVVRGDSAAYFCASSPSTGGEKLFFGSGTQLSVL.

J is TRBJ2-5 and V is TRBV28; D gene uncertain. The ends were cut back, 0 bases at V and 0 bases at J, with 5 bases in the middle. Germline assignment: CDR1 MDHEN and CDR2 SYDVKM. The CDR3 consists of 14 residues. CDR3 DNA sequence: TGTGCCAGCAGTTTATGGGCGTACCAAGAGACCCAGTACTTC. Protein: CASSLWAYQETQYF. The full variable domain, completed using reference TRBV28 and TRBJ2-5, is DVKVTQSSRYLVKRTGEKVFLECVQDMDHENMFWYRQDPGLGLRLIYFSYDVKMKEKGDIPEGYSVSREKKERFSLILESASTNQTSMYLCASSLWAYQETQYFGPGTRLLVL.

The chain recombines TRBV6-5 with TRBJ2-5; 7 nucleotides align to TRBD1. The CDR3 has 14 amino acids. V dropped 7 bases and J dropped 2; count of bases not matched to a gene: 7. Germline V lookup: CDR1 MNHEY, CDR2 SVGAGI. The CDR3 DNA reads TGTGCCAGCACCTCGGGACAGACACAAGAGACCCAGTACTTC. Amino acid sequence: CASTSGQTQETQYF.

This clone was seen only a few times. The chain is built from TRBV5-1 and TRBJ2-7; maybe TRBD2 (6 bases). Germline V gives CDR1 SGHRS, CDR2 YFSETQ. V was pared by 9 bases and J by 4 bases, with 11 bases between. The CDR3 length is 11 residues. CDR3 residues: CATPGRYEQYV. In DNA, the CDR3 is TGCGCCACCCCTGGGAGGTACGAGCAGTACGTC.